The clone carrying this T cell receptor (beta chain) was counted a few times. What it recognizes is unknown. The record originates from a study of T cell repertoires in cytomegalovirus infection. As for the study in general: HLA-B-restricted CMV epitopes that are well studied, plus recently identified HLA-C-restricted ones, were used by the study. Public TCR beta signatures indicated both CMV infection and matching HLA type.

Via MiXCR, TCRdb re-called the reads, giving one row per CDR3 protein. The sample lists 370,000 or so distinct CDR3 sequences, roughly 34% occurring once. V shed 5 bases, J shed 5 bases, and the junction held 13 bases outside the gene matches. Germline CDR1 and CDR2: SGHVS and FQNEAQ. This CDR3 is 16 amino acids long. Broader study findings: HLA-C-restricted CMV clonotypes gave the most frequent clonotype in two of eight donors. There were carriers of CMV plus the relevant HLA, and cumulative public TCR beta family frequency identified them.

The TCR comes from a human donor in good health (CMV status not recorded). Some clones in this sample may be carry-over from other donors' samples. V is TRBV7-8 and J is TRBJ1-2; 8 bases are a match to TRBD1. The material sequenced was cultured PBMCs, taken from culture after CMV antigen stimulation. The CDR3, as DNA: TGTGCCAGCAGCCCTCGGACAGGGCCGCCTCAGTATGGCTACACCTTC. It is translated as CASSPRTGPPQYGYTF.